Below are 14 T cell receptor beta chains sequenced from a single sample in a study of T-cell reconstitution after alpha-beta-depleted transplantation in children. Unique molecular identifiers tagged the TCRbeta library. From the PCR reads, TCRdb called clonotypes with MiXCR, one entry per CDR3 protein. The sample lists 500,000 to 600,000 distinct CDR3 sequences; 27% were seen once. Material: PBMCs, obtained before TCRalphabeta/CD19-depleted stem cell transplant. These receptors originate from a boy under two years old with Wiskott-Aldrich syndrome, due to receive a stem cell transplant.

The CDR3 sequence is CASSPSTSGNVGDTQYF. DNA of the CDR3: TGCGCCAGCAGCCCATCGACTAGCGGGAATGTAGGGGATACGCAGTATTTT. The rearrangement joins TRBV5-1 to TRBJ2-3; 11 nucleotides agree with TRBD2. The CDR3 is made up of 17 amino acids. J was trimmed by 6 bases and V by 4 bases; bases with no gene match: 13. The germline V gene has CDR1 SGHRS and CDR2 YFSETQ.

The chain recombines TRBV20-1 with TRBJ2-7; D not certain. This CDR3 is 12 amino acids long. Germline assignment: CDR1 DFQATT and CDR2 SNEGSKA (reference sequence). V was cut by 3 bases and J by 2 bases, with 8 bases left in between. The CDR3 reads CSARKLTYEQYF. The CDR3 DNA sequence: TGCAGTGCTAGGAAGTTAACCTACGAGCAGTACTTC.

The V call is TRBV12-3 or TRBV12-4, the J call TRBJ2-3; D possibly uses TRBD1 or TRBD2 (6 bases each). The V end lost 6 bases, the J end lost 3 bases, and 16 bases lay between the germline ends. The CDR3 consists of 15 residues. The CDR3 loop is CASSLTRRGTDTQYF. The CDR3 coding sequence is TGTGCCAGCAGCCTGACTCGGAGGGGGACAGATACGCAGTATTTT.

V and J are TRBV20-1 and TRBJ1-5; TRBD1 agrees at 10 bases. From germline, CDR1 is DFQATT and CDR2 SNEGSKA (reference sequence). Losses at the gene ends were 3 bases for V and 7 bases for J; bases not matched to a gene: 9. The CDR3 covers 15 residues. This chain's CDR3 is CSASPRQGAWQPQHF. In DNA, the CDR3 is TGCAGTGCTAGTCCCCGACAGGGGGCTTGGCAGCCCCAGCATTTT.

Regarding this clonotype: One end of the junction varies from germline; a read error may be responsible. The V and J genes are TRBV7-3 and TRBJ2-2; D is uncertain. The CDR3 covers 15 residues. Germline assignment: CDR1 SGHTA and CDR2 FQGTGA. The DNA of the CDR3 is TGTGCCAGCAGCTTCGGGCCTTTGGGCACCGCGGAGCTGTTTTTT. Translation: CASSFGPLGTAELFF. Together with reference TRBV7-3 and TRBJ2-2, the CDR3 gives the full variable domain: GAGVSQTPSNKVTEKGKYVELRCDPISGHTALYWYRQSLGQGPEFLIYFQGTGAADDSGLPNDRFFAVRPEGSVSTLKIQRTERGDSAVYLCASSFGPLGTAELFFGEGSRLTVL.

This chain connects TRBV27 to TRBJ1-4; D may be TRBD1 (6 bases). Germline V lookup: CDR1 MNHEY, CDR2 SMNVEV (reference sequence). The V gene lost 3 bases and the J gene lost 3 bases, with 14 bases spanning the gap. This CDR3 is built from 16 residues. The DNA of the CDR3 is TGTGCCAGCAGTTTGGGGCAGGGGTGGCCTAATGAAAAACTGTTTTTT. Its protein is CASSLGQGWPNEKLFF.

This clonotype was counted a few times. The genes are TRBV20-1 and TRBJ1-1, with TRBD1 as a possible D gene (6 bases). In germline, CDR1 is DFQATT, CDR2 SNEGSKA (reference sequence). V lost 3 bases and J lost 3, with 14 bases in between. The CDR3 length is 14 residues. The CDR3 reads CSASLQGPDTEAFF. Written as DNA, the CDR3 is TGCAGTGCTAGCTTGCAGGGGCCGGACACTGAAGCTTTCTTT.

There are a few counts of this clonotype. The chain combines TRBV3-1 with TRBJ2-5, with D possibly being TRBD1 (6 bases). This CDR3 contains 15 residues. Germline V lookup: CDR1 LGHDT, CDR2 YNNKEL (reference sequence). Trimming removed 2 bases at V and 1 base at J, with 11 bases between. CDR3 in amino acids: CASSQIPGAQETQYF. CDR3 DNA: TGTGCCAGCAGCCAAATCCCAGGGGCCCAAGAGACCCAGTACTTC.

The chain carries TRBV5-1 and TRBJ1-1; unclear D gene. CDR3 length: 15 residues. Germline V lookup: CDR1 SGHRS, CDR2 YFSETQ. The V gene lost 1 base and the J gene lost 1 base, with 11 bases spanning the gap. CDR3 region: CASSLWVDKNTEAFF. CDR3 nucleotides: TGCGCCAGCAGCTTGTGGGTAGATAAGAACACTGAAGCTTTCTTT.

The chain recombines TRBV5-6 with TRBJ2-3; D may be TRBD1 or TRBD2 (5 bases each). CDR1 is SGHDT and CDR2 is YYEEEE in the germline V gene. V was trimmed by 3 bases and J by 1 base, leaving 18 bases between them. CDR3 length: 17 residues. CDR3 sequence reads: CASSSYGMGPGTDTQYF. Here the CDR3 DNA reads TGTGCCAGCAGCTCCTATGGCATGGGACCTGGCACAGATACGCAGTATTTT.

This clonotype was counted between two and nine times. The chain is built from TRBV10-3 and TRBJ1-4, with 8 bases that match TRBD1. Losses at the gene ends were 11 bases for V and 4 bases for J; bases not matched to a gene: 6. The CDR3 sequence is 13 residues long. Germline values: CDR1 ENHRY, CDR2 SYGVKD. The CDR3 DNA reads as TGTGCCGTGTTAGACAGGGGTAATGAAAAACTGTTTTTT. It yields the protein CAVLDRGNEKLFF.

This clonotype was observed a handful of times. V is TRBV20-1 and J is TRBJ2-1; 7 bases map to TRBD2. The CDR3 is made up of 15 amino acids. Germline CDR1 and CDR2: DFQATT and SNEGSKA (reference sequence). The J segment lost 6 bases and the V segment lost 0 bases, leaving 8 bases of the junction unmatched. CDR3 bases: TGCAGTGCTAGAGATCGGCGGGAGCCTCGCAATGAGCAGTTCTTC. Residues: CSARDRREPRNEQFF.

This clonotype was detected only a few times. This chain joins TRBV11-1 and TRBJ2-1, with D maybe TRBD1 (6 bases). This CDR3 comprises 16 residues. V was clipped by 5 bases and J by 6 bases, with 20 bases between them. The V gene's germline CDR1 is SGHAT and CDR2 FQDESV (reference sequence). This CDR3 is CASSHLQGVGGNEQFF. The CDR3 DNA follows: TGTGCCAGCAGCCACCTACAGGGTGTAGGGGGCAATGAGCAGTTCTTC.

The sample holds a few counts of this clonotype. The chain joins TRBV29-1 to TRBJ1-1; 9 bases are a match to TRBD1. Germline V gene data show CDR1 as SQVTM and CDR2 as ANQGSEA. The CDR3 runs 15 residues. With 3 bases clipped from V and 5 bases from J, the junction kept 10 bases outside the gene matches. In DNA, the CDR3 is TGCAGCGTTGAGGGAGACAGGGGGGTGAGGACTGAAGCTTTCTTT. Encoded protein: CSVEGDRGVRTEAFF.